This T cell receptor (beta chain) was documented in a study of blood T cell repertoires in COVID-19. On the study more broadly: The origin of the acute and convalescent COVID-19 samples was the United States, Italy and Spain. Nucleic acid was either cDNA or gDNA, and it came from T cells, B-cell-depleted T cells, or PBMCs.

The length of the CDR3 is 16 residues. J lost 0 bases, V lost 3 bases, and 2 bases had no gene match. Germline CDR1 and CDR2: LNHDA and SQIVND (reference sequence). This clone came up a few times. The authors' processing: Reference gene primer amplification in the assay estimated nucleated cell counts. Some clones are missing from TCRdb's copy, which holds only in-frame ones; the method was immunoSEQ multiplex PCR. The V and J calls and the clone size are those of that table, but D and trimming were determined from the DNA. The sample includes around 68,000 clones, about nine tenths of them seen just once.

This sequence originates from a man in his fifties or sixties with active COVID-19. The chain carries TRBV19 and TRBJ2-7; TRBD2 aligns across 13 bases. Sequenced input: peripheral blood. For the CDR3, the DNA is TGTGCCAGTAGTATGGGACTAGCGGGGACCTCCTACGAGCAGTACTTC. It codes for CASSMGLAGTSYEQYF.